Following are 3 T cell receptor beta chains from one sample sequenced in a study of blood T cells in healthy people across ages. It was with a sample-barcoded 5' primer and a J-beta primer mix that a second PCR of roughly 7 to 12 cycles was run. TCRdb used MiXCR to reprocess the 5' RACE reads, holding one entry per CDR3 protein. The table includes under 2 million distinct CDR3 sequences, 30% to 40% detected once. Sequencing used blood. The source is a woman aged 25 to 39 in good health.

This clonotype was seen more than once but under ten times. V and J are TRBV6-2 or TRBV6-3 and TRBJ2-1; 7 bases map to TRBD2. The CDR3 has 16 residues. Germline CDR1 and CDR2: MNHEY and SVGEGT. V lost 5 bases, J lost 6 bases, and 13 bases stayed unmatched. CDR3 bases: TGTGCCAGCAGTCCATGGGGGAGGGCCGGTAGCAATGAGCAGTTCTTC. It codes for CASSPWGRAGSNEQFF.

This clonotype was counted only a few times. This chain connects TRBV14 to TRBJ2-1; 11 nucleotides line up with TRBD2. The germline gives CDR1 SGHDN, CDR2 FVKESK. V dropped 4 bases and J dropped 8; count of bases not matched to a gene: 10. This CDR3 has 16 residues. CDR3 sequence reads: CASSPRTSGSLYEQFF. CDR3 coding DNA: TGTGCCAGCAGCCCCCGGACTAGCGGGTCCCTTTATGAGCAGTTCTTC. The variable domain in full, completed from reference TRBV14 and TRBJ2-1, reads EAGVTQFPSHSVIEKGQTVTLRCDPISGHDNLYWYRRVMGKEIKFLLHFVKESKQDESGMPNNRFLAERTGGTYSTLKVQPAELEDSGVYFCASSPRTSGSLYEQFFGPGTRLTVL.

This rearrangement joins TRBV20-1 to TRBJ2-3; TRBD2 matches at 7 bases. After removal of 3 bases from V and 4 bases from J, the junction contained 10 bases not matched to a gene. CDR1 and CDR2 from the germline V gene are DFQATT and SNEGSKA (reference sequence). The length of the CDR3 is 15 residues. CDR3 DNA sequence: TGCAGTGCTAGCGCCGGGACTACTAGCGCAGATACGCAGTATTTT. Its protein is CSASAGTTSADTQYF.